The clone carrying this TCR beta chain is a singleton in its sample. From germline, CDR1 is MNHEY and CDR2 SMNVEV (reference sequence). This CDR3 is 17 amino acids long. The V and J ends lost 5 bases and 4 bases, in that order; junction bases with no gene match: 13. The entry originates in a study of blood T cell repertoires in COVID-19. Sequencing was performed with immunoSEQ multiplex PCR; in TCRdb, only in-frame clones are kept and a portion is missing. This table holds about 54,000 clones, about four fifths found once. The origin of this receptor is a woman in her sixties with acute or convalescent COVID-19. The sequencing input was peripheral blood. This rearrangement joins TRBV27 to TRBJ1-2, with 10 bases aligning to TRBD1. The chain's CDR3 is CASSTKTGTGAAYGYTF. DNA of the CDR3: TGTGCCAGCAGTACTAAAACCGGGACAGGGGCTGCCTATGGCTACACCTTC.